This T cell receptor beta chain was recorded in a study of blood T cell repertoires in COVID-19. The protocol was immunoSEQ multiplex PCR, while the TCRdb copy is restricted to in-frame clones and leaves out a portion. The sample lists 300,000 or so clones; more than 70% were seen once. This CDR3 comprises 15 residues. Germline lookup yields CDR1 GTSNPN and CDR2 SVGIG (reference sequence). The V and J ends lost 1 base and 3 bases, in that order; junction bases with no gene match: 6. The origin of this receptor is a woman in her forties or fifties who had recovered from COVID-19. Sequencing used peripheral blood. V usage is TRBV30 and J usage is TRBJ1-2; 9 nucleotides match TRBD1. The CDR3 spells CAWSGGTGNDYGYTF. The CDR3 DNA reads as TGTGCCTGGAGTGGGGGGACAGGGAATGACTATGGCTACACCTTC. The variable domain in full, with the rest retrieved from reference TRBV30 and TRBJ1-2, is SQTIHQWPATLVQPVGSPLSLECTVEGTSNPNLYWYRQAAGRGLQLLFYSVGIGQISSEVPQNLSASRPQDRQFILSSKKLLLSDSGFYLCAWSGGTGNDYGYTFGSGTRLTVV.